The 8 T cell receptor beta chains in this list originate from one sample, sequenced in a study of neurological immune-mediated disorders. TCRdb re-analysed the 5' RACE reads in MiXCR, keeping a single row per CDR3 protein. The repertoire has roughly 71,000 distinct CDR3 sequences, 3% to 5% of them found once; the top ten carry 1.3%. Sequencing was carried out using PBMCs. The receptors come from a man aged 25-40 years with multiple sclerosis.

This clonotype came up many times. CDR3 nucleotide sequence: TGCGCCAGCAGCAGGGGTGGGGACAGGAGCACAGATACGCAGTATTTT. Its protein is CASSRGGDRSTDTQYF. The gene calls are TRBV5-1 and TRBJ2-3, with TRBD1 matching 8 bases. This CDR3 is built from 16 residues. Per germline, CDR1 SGHRS and CDR2 YFSETQ. J gave up 0 bases and V 4 bases, and 7 bases lay outside the gene matches.

This clonotype was seen at least ten times. The chain uses TRBV9 and TRBJ2-1; TRBD2 matches 9 bases. After removal of 0 bases from V and 8 bases from J, the junction contained 3 bases not matched to a gene. The CDR3 sequence is 14 residues long. Germline loops: CDR1 SGDLS, CDR2 YYNGEE. CDR3 nucleotides: TGTGCCAGCAGCGTAGTGGGGACTAGCTATGAGCAGTTCTTC. Translating it yields CASSVVGTSYEQFF.

This clonotype has just a few counts. The chain uses TRBV4-3 and TRBJ2-7; D uncertain. Trimming took off 1 base at V and 7 bases at J, with 5 bases between the two ends. This CDR3 comprises 11 residues. The V gene's germline CDR1 is LGHNA and CDR2 YSLEER. CDR3 sequence: CASSQGKEQYF. The CDR3 DNA sequence: TGCGCCAGCAGCCAAGGAAAAGAGCAGTACTTC.

In its sample, this clonotype was seen many times. This chain connects TRBV4-1 to TRBJ1-2; D may be TRBD1 (5 bases). Germline V gene lookup returns CDR1 MGHRA and CDR2 YSYEKL. Deletions cut 0 bases from V and 3 bases from J, with 17 bases between. CDR3 length: 17 residues. CDR3 sequence: CASSQDHLQGGHYGYTF. DNA for the CDR3: TGCGCCAGCAGCCAAGATCACTTGCAGGGCGGACACTATGGCTACACCTTC.

This clonotype was seen repeatedly, ten times or more. The chain joins TRBV5-6 to TRBJ2-6, with D tentatively TRBD2 (5 bases). V shed 5 bases and J shed 0 bases, with 12 bases lying between them. This CDR3 is 16 amino acids long. The germline V gene has CDR1 SGHDT and CDR2 YYEEEE. The CDR3, as DNA: TGTGCCAGCAGTCGGGAACAGCACTCTGGGGCCAACGTCCTGACTTTC. This sequence encodes CASSREQHSGANVLTF.

This clonotype occurred many times. The gene calls are TRBV5-5 and TRBJ1-1, with 8 nucleotides matching TRBD1. J lost 1 base, V lost 4 bases, and 6 bases had no gene match. The germline gives CDR1 SGHKS, CDR2 YYEKEE (reference sequence). The CDR3 contains 15 residues. DNA for the CDR3: TGTGCCAGCAGCCCGCAGACAGGGGAGAACACTGAAGCTTTCTTT. Its translation is CASSPQTGENTEAFF.

With regard to this clonotype: This may stem from a read error, because a much larger clone lies one nucleotide away. This chain connects TRBV5-1 to TRBJ1-4; D gene ambiguous. CDR3 length: 13 residues. V lost 5 bases to trimming and J lost 5 bases, with 10 bases between them. Germline CDR1 is SGHRS and CDR2 is YFSETQ. The CDR3 protein is CASRGRNNEKLFF. The CDR3 DNA reads as TGCGCCAGCAGAGGTAGAAACAATGAAAAACTGTTTTTT.

This clonotype has at least ten counts. The chain recombines TRBV29-1 with TRBJ2-5, with D possibly TRBD1 on 6 matching bases. The CDR3 extends over 11 amino acids. Germline CDR1 is SQVTM and CDR2 is ANQGSEA. The CDR3, as DNA: TGCTCCGCAGGGGCGGGAGAGACCCAGTACTTC. Protein: CSAGAGETQYF. The whole variable domain, filled in from reference TRBV29-1 and TRBJ2-5, reads SAVISQKPSRDICQRGTSLTIQCQVDSQVTMMFWYRQQPGQSLTLIATANQGSEATYESGFVIDKFPISRPNLTFSTLTVSNMSPEDSSIYLCSAGAGETQYFGPGTRLLVL.